This T cell receptor (beta chain) was captured in a study of cytomegalovirus exposure and HLA in healthy donors. Study-level results: Segments of the TCR beta V type were, in most cases, productive about 87% or about 30% of the time in an earlier analysis. Association with HLA alleles at 0.05 false discovery rate was found for approximately 18,000 TCR beta sequences in a later analysis.

For this clone: The antigen is unknown.

The germline V gene encodes CDR1 SGHNT and CDR2 YYREEE (reference sequence). The germline V and J ends were trimmed by 9 bases and 5 bases, with 20 bases remaining between them. This CDR3 spans 14 amino acids. The PCR made use of 60 Vbeta and 13 Jbeta primers. Produced via immunoSEQ multiplex PCR; TCRdb's table is partial and in-frame only. The repertoire includes under 120,000 clones, less than 80% of them detected once, and 2.5% to 3.5% sits in the top ten. This chain connects TRBV5-4 to TRBJ2-5; weak D call: TRBD2 (7 bases). This clonotype originated in a woman between 40 and 55 years old in good health and CMV-seronegative. Sequenced: PBMCs. The CDR3 is CATHRGGAGETQYF. The CDR3 bases are TGTGCCACCCACCGAGGGGGGGCCGGGGAGACCCAGTACTTC. The entire variable domain, with the rest obtained from reference TRBV5-4 and TRBJ2-5, is as follows: ETGVTQSPTHLIKTRGQQVTLRCSSQSGHNTVSWYQQALGQGPQFIFQYYREEENGRGNFPPRFSGLQFPNYSSELNVNALELDDSALYLCATHRGGAGETQYFGPGTRLLVL.